Listed here are 19 T cell receptor beta chains from one sample, sequenced in a study of shared clonotypes between healthy human individuals (dated by TCRdb to the early 2020s). The library was prepared using the immunoSEQ multiplex PCR assay. Entries here come from immuneACCESS through TCRdb and include only in-frame sequences with V and J called. Some clones fail to appear in such tables; in the studies checked, an unresolved V gene covers under half of the shortfall, and the cause of the remainder is unknown. The sample table records 800,000 to 950,000 clones; around 96% of these occur just once. Of the sample, about 0.25% is held by the ten largest clones. CD8 naive samples consisted of CD45RO-negative cells that were positively selected for CCR7, yielding a CD45RA+CCR7+ population without TemRA cells. Sequencing input: naive CD8+ T cells sorted from blood. The cell subset or site label of this sample denotes: CD45RA+CCR7+. The receptors originated from a man between 25 and 39 years old in good health.

This clone has a single count. The chain combines TRBV28 with TRBJ2-7; the D call may be TRBD1 or TRBD2 (5 bases each). The CDR3 has 15 amino acids. Germline lookup yields CDR1 MDHEN and CDR2 SYDVKM. Trimming removed 3 bases at V and 3 bases at J, with 15 bases between. This CDR3 is CASSLLGTEDYEQYF. In nucleotides, the CDR3 is TGTGCCAGCAGTTTGTTAGGGACGGAGGACTACGAGCAGTACTTC.

This clone came up once. The V and J genes are TRBV19 and TRBJ2-7, with D possibly matching TRBD2 (6 bases). The CDR3 totals 14 residues. Trimming removed 3 bases from V and 0 bases from J, with 9 bases in between. Germline CDR1 reads LNHDA; CDR2 reads SQIVND (reference sequence). The DNA for the CDR3 is TGTGCCAGTAGTATGGGACTCAGCTCCTACGAGCAGTACTTC. Encoded protein: CASSMGLSSYEQYF. Supplemented by reference TRBV19 and TRBJ2-7, the full variable domain reads DGGITQSPKYLFRKEGQNVTLSCEQNLNHDAMYWYRQDPGQGLRLIYYSQIVNDFQKGDIAEGYSVSREKKESFPLTVTSAQKNPTAFYLCASSMGLSSYEQYFGPGTRLTVT.

The V and J genes are TRBV4-1 and TRBJ2-6; possible D gene TRBD2, 5 bases. The CDR3 runs to 17 residues. The V end was cut by 3 bases, the J end by 0 bases, with 12 bases between. Germline loops: CDR1 MGHRA, CDR2 YSYEKL. The CDR3 DNA follows: TGCGCCAGCAGCCATCAAAACGAGGGCTCTGGGGCCAACGTCCTGACTTTC. Translating gives CASSHQNEGSGANVLTF.

The J gene is TRBJ2-1, the V gene TRBV7-3; a weak D match, TRBD2 (6 bases). Germline CDR1 and CDR2: SGHTA and FQGTGA. V gave up 5 bases and J gave up 0 bases, with 14 bases separating them. The CDR3 has 16 residues. CDR3 residues: CASSPDTGSSYNEQFF. CDR3 sequence (DNA): TGTGCCAGCAGCCCTGACACCGGGAGCTCCTACAATGAGCAGTTCTTC.

J is TRBJ1-1 and V is TRBV6-5; tentative D call: TRBD1 (5 bases). Looked up from germline, CDR1 is MNHEY and CDR2 is SVGAGI. This CDR3 has 15 amino acids. V was cut by 2 bases and J by 0 bases, with 10 bases left in between. CDR3 nucleotides: TGTGCCAGCAGTTACGAGGGGTTTATGAACACTGAAGCTTTCTTT. Protein product: CASSYEGFMNTEAFF.

The chain has TRBV4-3 and TRBJ2-7; D gene uncertain. V gave up 0 bases and J gave up 3 bases, with 6 bases separating them. This CDR3 is built from 13 residues. Germline CDR1 reads LGHNA; CDR2 reads YSLEER. As DNA, the CDR3 is TGCGCCAGCAGCCAAGACTCGAACTACGAGCAGTACTTC. Translation: CASSQDSNYEQYF.

CDR3 sequence: CASSYLGKLAAPNEQYF. As DNA, the CDR3 is TGTGCCAGCAGTTACCTCGGTAAACTAGCGGCCCCGAACGAGCAGTACTTC. V gene TRBV27 combines with J gene TRBJ2-7; TRBD2 matches at 8 bases. The CDR3 consists of 17 residues. V lost 4 bases, J lost 5 bases, and 16 bases stayed unmatched. CDR1 is MNHEY, CDR2 SMNVEV, per germline (reference sequence).

The chain carries TRBV27 and TRBJ2-1, with D perhaps TRBD1 (6 bases). Between the trimmed V and J ends, which lost 2 bases and 12 bases, there was a span of 11 bases. Germline-derived CDR1 and CDR2 are MNHEY and SMNVEV (reference sequence). This CDR3 spans 12 amino acids. This CDR3 reads CASSLPRGGQFF. In DNA, the CDR3 is TGTGCCAGCAGTTTACCCAGGGGTGGGCAGTTCTTC.

The V call is TRBV6-1, the J call TRBJ2-5, with unresolved D. This CDR3 comprises 17 residues. Trimming cost V 3 bases and J 1 base, with 18 bases left between them. Germline-derived CDR1 and CDR2 are MNHNS and SASEGT. The chain's CDR3 is CASSDQALIQGQETQYF. The CDR3 DNA sequence: TGTGCCAGCAGTGACCAAGCCTTAATACAAGGCCAAGAGACCCAGTACTTC.

This rearrangement joins TRBV7-9 to TRBJ2-2; D is uncertain. Trimming removed 7 bases at V and 7 bases at J, with 10 bases between. Germline lookup yields CDR1 SEHNR and CDR2 FQNEAQ (reference sequence). The CDR3 consists of 12 residues. The CDR3 region is CASIALNGELFF. DNA for the CDR3: TGTGCCAGCATCGCATTAAACGGGGAGCTGTTTTTT.

The J gene is TRBJ2-2, the V gene TRBV18; perhaps TRBD2 as D (5 bases). In germline, CDR1 is KGHSH, CDR2 LQKENI. V shed 8 bases and J shed 1 base, with 5 bases lying between them. This CDR3 spans 12 amino acids. Written as DNA, the CDR3 is TGTGCCAGCAGCGGGAACACCGGGGAGCTGTTTTTT. This gives the protein CASSGNTGELFF.

The chain couples TRBV27 to TRBJ1-1; D is unresolved. V lost 3 bases, J lost 8 bases, and 13 bases lay in between. This CDR3 comprises 13 residues. Germline CDR1 is MNHEY and CDR2 is SMNVEV (reference sequence). CDR3 nucleotide sequence: TGTGCCAGCAGTTTTTTGAGTGGTAGGGAAGCTTTCTTT. This encodes CASSFLSGREAFF.

The chain employs TRBV7-9 and TRBJ2-1; no definite D call. The germline CDR1 and CDR2 sequences are SEHNR and FQNEAQ (reference sequence). The CDR3 length is 13 residues. Trimming shortened V by 5 bases and J by 5 bases, and 10 bases separated the two germline ends. This CDR3 is CASSMDHNNEQFF. The CDR3 bases are TGTGCCAGCAGCATGGACCACAACAATGAGCAGTTCTTC.

The rearrangement links TRBV7-9 to TRBJ2-7; TRBD1 matches 8 bases. J was trimmed by 2 bases and V by 4 bases; bases with no gene match: 4. There are 14 residues in the CDR3. The germline V gene has CDR1 SEHNR and CDR2 FQNEAQ (reference sequence). As DNA, the CDR3 is TGTGCCAGCAGCTCTCGACAGGGGACCTACGAGCAGTACTTC. Translating gives CASSSRQGTYEQYF.

The chain carries TRBV6-5 and TRBJ2-2, with D possibly matching TRBD1 (5 bases). V lost 0 bases and J 6 bases, leaving 11 bases between the germline ends. Per germline, CDR1 MNHEY and CDR2 SVGAGI. This CDR3 contains 15 residues. This CDR3 is CASSYSTLGAGELFF. CDR3 nucleotide sequence: TGTGCCAGCAGTTACTCGACTCTAGGGGCCGGGGAGCTGTTTTTT.

This rearrangement joins TRBV11-2 to TRBJ2-4, with D tentatively TRBD1 (5 bases). The CDR3 runs to 15 residues. V lost 8 bases to trimming and J lost 3 bases, with 17 bases between them. The V gene's germline CDR1 is SGHAT and CDR2 FQNNGV. Written as DNA, the CDR3 is TGTGCCAGCTCGAACGGTCAGGGTGGCAAAAACATTCAGTACTTC. It is translated as CASSNGQGGKNIQYF.

V is TRBV15 and J is TRBJ2-5; weak D call: TRBD2 (7 bases). This CDR3 spans 18 amino acids. Between the trimmed V and J ends, which lost 0 bases and 4 bases, there was a span of 21 bases. Germline-derived CDR1 and CDR2 are LNHNV and YYDKDF (reference sequence). The CDR3 region is CATSRDLAPGLGGETQYF. For the CDR3, the DNA is TGTGCCACCAGCAGAGATCTAGCCCCCGGACTAGGGGGAGAGACCCAGTACTTC.

The gene calls are TRBV7-9 and TRBJ1-2; D not certain. V shed 5 bases and J shed 2 bases, with 15 bases lying between them. Germline CDR1 and CDR2: SEHNR and FQNEAQ (reference sequence). There are 15 residues in the CDR3. CDR3 coding DNA: TGTGCCAGCAGCCTTACCCAGAATGCCAACTATGGCTACACCTTC. Translating gives CASSLTQNANYGYTF.

The V call is TRBV4-1, the J call TRBJ1-1; the match to TRBD1 covers 7 bases. In germline, CDR1 is MGHRA, CDR2 YSYEKL. The length of the CDR3 is 17 residues. Trimming removed 1 base from V and 6 bases from J; junction bases left unmatched: 14. CDR3 sequence (DNA): TGCGCCAGCAGCCAAGGAGATATCCGACAGGGCAATTCTGAAGCTTTCTTT. Translating it yields CASSQGDIRQGNSEAFF.